The sequence of this T cell receptor beta chain was determined in a study of blood T cell repertoires in COVID-19 (TCRdb year 2020). Notes on the research overall: Collaborator samples came from the United States, Italy and Spain and covered acute and convalescent phases of COVID-19. The prospective study material was composed of cDNA or gDNA derived from T cells, B-cell-depleted T cells, or PBMCs. The dataset comprised deeply sampled blood TCRbeta repertoires from subjects exposed to, actively infected with, or recovered from COVID-19. The repertoires were made available in a free public database intended to serve as a resource for research on the immune response to SARS-CoV-2. The samples were drawn from two sources: the first 160 participants of the ongoing ImmuneRACE study, and 1,000 to 1,500 subjects contributed by 6 global collaborators. Sample metadata almost always included a de-identified subject ID, COVID-19 status, age in years and sex. Where available, HLA class I and class II types were obtained from metadata supplied by the sample provider rather than from assay-based typing.

The immunoSEQ Assay, a bias-controlled multiplex PCR, was used to amplify TCRbeta CDR3 regions from genomic DNA. The study's processing was this. The number of nucleated cells in each sample was estimated from the amplification of reference gene primers within the assay. Sequence reads were collapsed and filtered to measure the absolute abundance of every unique TCRbeta CDR3 rearrangement. Productive Simpson clonality was computed per sample as the square root of Simpson's diversity index over productive rearrangements. Imported from immuneACCESS, the table was reduced by TCRdb to in-frame sequences with V and J called. These copies leave out some clones; in studies compared against another copy, an unresolved V gene accounts for under half, and the cause of the remainder is not known. The V and J calls and clone size are taken from that table; D and trimming were inferred from the DNA. This sample holds roughly 140,000 clones; around 80% were observed only once. The ten largest clones capture around 7.1% of the sample.

What the authors observed across the whole study: How much clinical and demographic metadata was included differed by source and by participant, and the metadata was provided uncurated.

On this clone itself: It has no known antigen specificity. No base quality information exists; no much larger clone differs at one position.

Enrolling through a virtual design, the prospective study's participants ranged in age from roughly 18 to 89 years and lived across 24 United States geographic areas. In the prospective study, cohorts were assigned on the basis of participant-reported clinical history obtained from a screening survey and a study questionnaire. For ImmuneRACE Cohort 3, a participant was defined as recovered based on two consecutive negative NP/OP PCR tests, clearance by a healthcare professional, or resolution of symptoms. Each participant in the prospective study had whole blood, serum and a nasopharyngeal or oropharyngeal swab collected by mobile phlebotomists. Participants in the prospective study had the option to provide additional blood draws and questionnaires over a roughly 2-month period. Before DNA extraction, blood samples from the prospective study were shipped at room temperature or frozen. The germline V end is reduced by 7 bases and the J end by 8 bases; junction bases left unmatched: 6. From a lookup of the germline V gene, CDR1 and CDR2 are SNHLY and FYNNEI. The CDR3 measures 13 amino acids from cysteine to phenylalanine. Only the CDR3 DNA stays, 39 bases, in frame from base 1.

Sequenced: PBMCs or T cells enriched from blood (not recorded which). Recombination joined TRBV2 with TRBJ1-4, with 8 central nucleotides matching TRBD1. The source of this sequence is a man in his fifties or sixties who had recovered from COVID-19. The nucleotide sequence reads as follows: TGTGCCAGCACTGCAGGGGGCCCCGAAAAACTGTTTTTT. Translated, this gives CASTAGGPEKLFF. Here the CDR3 is joined to the reference TRBV2 and TRBJ1-4 genes, and the full variable domain is: EPEVTQTPSHQVTQMGQEVILRCVPISNHLYFYWYRQILGQKVEFLVSFYNNEISEKSEIFDDQFSVERPDGSNFTLKIRSTKLEDSAMYFCASTAGGPEKLFFGSGTQLSVL.